The 28 T cell receptor beta chains below all came from one sample that was sequenced in a study of shared clonotypes between healthy human individuals (dated by TCRdb to 2020 to 2021). To prepare the library, the immunoSEQ multiplex PCR assay was applied. TCRdb provides this immuneACCESS table in a form limited to in-frame rearrangements. Some clones are lacking; in checked studies, under half of them reflect an unresolved V gene, and why the rest are absent is not known. Across this sample there are some 1 million clones, with roughly 80% seen only once. 1.2% to 1.5% of the sample comes from the top ten. The sequencing input was memory CD4+ T cells sorted from blood. The cell subset or site label, as the study defines it: CD45RA-negative fraction. The receptors stem from a man aged 18 to 35 in good health.

This clone was observed a single time. The rearrangement links TRBV29-1 to TRBJ2-5; TRBD1 matches 10 bases. CDR1 is SQVTM, CDR2 ANQGSEA, per germline. The CDR3 is 14 residues long. Trimming at V came to 7 bases and at J to 4 bases, leaving 9 bases not matched to a gene. The CDR3 protein is CSAHRTGGGETQYF. CDR3 DNA: TGCAGCGCCCATCGGACAGGGGGAGGAGAGACCCAGTACTTC.

The chain is built from TRBV5-1 and TRBJ2-3; D remains ambiguous. Trimming stripped 0 bases from V and 3 bases from J, with 11 bases between. There are 15 residues in the CDR3. In germline, CDR1 is SGHRS, CDR2 YFSETQ. The CDR3 region has the DNA TGCGCCAGCAGCTTGGCCAGACCGCCAACAGATACGCAGTATTTT. This codes for CASSLARPPTDTQYF.

The chain joins TRBV18 to TRBJ1-3; no reliable D call. This CDR3 comprises 16 residues. Per the germline V gene, CDR1 is KGHSH and CDR2 is LQKENI. The V gene lost 1 base and the J gene lost 3 bases, with 13 bases spanning the gap. The CDR3: CASSPLLSPVGNTIYF. In nucleotides, the CDR3 is TGTGCCAGCTCACCACTGCTGTCGCCAGTTGGAAACACCATATATTTT.

V is TRBV13 and J is TRBJ2-3, with TRBD1 identical over 8 bases. V was pared by 1 base and J by 5 bases, with 8 bases of the junction left unmatched. This CDR3 comprises 16 residues. CDR1 and CDR2 (germline): PRHDT, FYEKMQ (reference sequence). The CDR3 is CASSLERTGIGDTQYF. Here the CDR3 DNA reads TGTGCCAGCAGCTTAGAACGGACAGGGATAGGAGATACGCAGTATTTT.

The V gene is TRBV30, the J gene TRBJ1-5; a weak D match, TRBD1 (5 bases). The CDR3 has 14 amino acids. The V gene's germline CDR1 is GTSNPN and CDR2 SVGIG (reference sequence). V was clipped by 0 bases and J by 4 bases, with 10 bases between them. The CDR3 loop is CAWSVQVANQPQHF. The CDR3 coding sequence is TGTGCCTGGAGTGTACAGGTTGCTAATCAGCCCCAGCATTTT.

J is TRBJ1-5 and V is TRBV19, with TRBD1 as a possible D gene (6 bases). The germline V gene has CDR1 LNHDA and CDR2 SQIVND (reference sequence). V was clipped by 3 bases and J by 2 bases, with 14 bases between them. The CDR3 runs to 16 residues. CDR3 DNA sequence: TGTGCCAGTAGTATCGAGGGGGGGGCCGGCAATCAGCCCCAGCATTTT. Its translation is CASSIEGGAGNQPQHF.

J is TRBJ2-5 and V is TRBV19, with 11 bases that match TRBD1. The CDR3 consists of 14 residues. Germline assignment: CDR1 LNHDA and CDR2 SQIVND (reference sequence). V gave up 3 bases and J gave up 4 bases; unmatched junction bases: 1. The CDR3 DNA reads as TGTGCCAGTAGTATCGGGACAGGGGGAGAGACCCAGTACTTC. This codes for CASSIGTGGETQYF. Complete variable domain (other parts from reference TRBV19 and TRBJ2-5): DGGITQSPKYLFRKEGQNVTLSCEQNLNHDAMYWYRQDPGQGLRLIYYSQIVNDFQKGDIAEGYSVSREKKESFPLTVTSAQKNPTAFYLCASSIGTGGETQYFGPGTRLLVL.

The V gene is TRBV4-2, the J gene TRBJ1-3; D is uncertain. The germline V gene encodes CDR1 LGHNA and CDR2 YNFKEQ. This CDR3 is built from 15 residues. V shed 1 base and J shed 1 base, with 8 bases lying between them. The CDR3 reads CASSQVWGSGNTIYF. The DNA of the CDR3 is TGTGCCAGCAGCCAAGTCTGGGGTTCTGGAAACACCATATATTTT.

The CDR3 protein is CASSPSLGTGEYGYTF. In DNA, the CDR3 is TGTGCCAGCTCACCTAGCCTTGGGACAGGGGAGTATGGCTACACCTTC. The chain links TRBV18 to TRBJ1-2; TRBD1 matches 10 bases. CDR1 is KGHSH and CDR2 is LQKENI in the germline V gene. The CDR3 runs to 16 residues. J gave up 5 bases and V 3 bases, and 9 bases lay outside the gene matches.

V gene TRBV30 combines with J gene TRBJ1-2, with D tentatively TRBD1 (5 bases). Germline assignment: CDR1 GTSNPN and CDR2 SVGIG (reference sequence). The CDR3 is 13 residues long. The V gene lost 4 bases and the J gene lost 3 bases, with 12 bases spanning the gap. CDR3 coding DNA: TGTGCCTGGATTGAAGACAGATACTATGGCTACACCTTC. The encoded protein is CAWIEDRYYGYTF.

The rearrangement uses TRBV6-1 and TRBJ2-2; 7 bases fit TRBD1. Per the germline V gene, CDR1 is MNHNS and CDR2 is SASEGT. The CDR3 has 14 residues. Trimming took 6 bases from V and 4 from J; bases not matched to a gene: 5. The CDR3 reads CASRITGATGELFF. The DNA of the CDR3 is TGTGCCAGCAGAATAACAGGGGCCACCGGGGAGCTGTTTTTT.

The chain recombines TRBV30 with TRBJ2-5; D unclear. The germline V gene has CDR1 GTSNPN and CDR2 SVGIG (reference sequence). V was pared by 1 base and J by 5 bases, with 14 bases between. The CDR3 is 14 amino acids. The CDR3 spells CAWSGGWGSETQYF. The CDR3 DNA reads TGTGCCTGGAGTGGGGGTTGGGGTTCGGAGACCCAGTACTTC.

The chain employs TRBV2 and TRBJ2-7, with D possibly TRBD1 on 6 matching bases. The V gene lost 4 bases and the J gene lost 6 bases, with 16 bases spanning the gap. CDR1 and CDR2 from the germline V gene are SNHLY and FYNNEI. The CDR3 is 14 residues long. CDR3 nucleotides: TGTGCCAGCAGTGTAGGGGGTGCGACTACCGAGCAGTACTTC. Translating gives CASSVGGATTEQYF.

The chain joins TRBV5-4 to TRBJ2-3; no reliable D call. The CDR3 has 14 amino acids. Germline V CDR1 and CDR2: SGHNT, YYREEE (reference sequence). Trimming left V 4 bases short and J 1 base short, with 10 bases between. CDR3 nucleotide sequence: TGTGCCAGCAGCAAGGACGGTCGCACAGATACGCAGTATTTT. Its protein product is CASSKDGRTDTQYF.

V gene TRBV5-1 combines with J gene TRBJ1-3, with D possibly matching TRBD1 (6 bases). V was clipped by 2 bases and J by 2 bases, with 14 bases between them. This CDR3 has 16 residues. CDR1 SGHRS and CDR2 YFSETQ come from the germline V gene. The CDR3 DNA reads as TGCGCCAGCAGCTTCAAAAGTACAGGGCCTGGAAACACCATATATTTT. Translating gives CASSFKSTGPGNTIYF. Together with reference TRBV5-1 and TRBJ1-3, the CDR3 gives the full variable domain: KAGVTQTPRYLIKTRGQQVTLSCSPISGHRSVSWYQQTPGQGLQFLFEYFSETQRNKGNFPGRFSGRQFSNSRSEMNVSTLELGDSALYLCASSFKSTGPGNTIYFGEGSWLTVV.

Only a few counts were recorded for this clone. This sequence joins TRBV19 and TRBJ2-3; unclear D gene. The germline CDR1 and CDR2 sequences are LNHDA and SQIVND (reference sequence). The ends were cut back, 5 bases at V and 8 bases at J, with 23 bases in the middle. This CDR3 is built from 16 residues. The CDR3 loop reads CASSATQGGAHVTQYF. The CDR3 nucleotides read TGTGCCAGTAGTGCCACCCAAGGCGGAGCCCATGTTACGCAGTATTTT.

As to this clone: Distinct nucleotide sequences in the sample also encode this CDR3. The chain links TRBV28 to TRBJ1-2; no clear D gene. V lost 8 bases and J 6 bases, leaving 7 bases between the germline ends. Germline CDR1 and CDR2: MDHEN and SYDVKM. This CDR3 has 10 residues. The CDR3, as DNA: TGTGCCAGCCGGGAGAATGGCTACACCTTC. This encodes CASRENGYTF.

The rearrangement links TRBV19 to TRBJ1-6; D is uncertain. The CDR3 length is 15 residues. Germline CDR1 and CDR2: LNHDA and SQIVND (reference sequence). V gave up 3 bases and J gave up 2 bases, with 8 bases separating them. This chain's CDR3 is CASSIDRAYNSPLHF. The CDR3 DNA reads TGTGCCAGTAGTATCGACCGAGCCTATAATTCACCCCTCCACTTT.

This clone was recorded many times. V usage is TRBV9 and J usage is TRBJ1-6; the match to TRBD1 covers 7 bases. Germline V lookup: CDR1 SGDLS, CDR2 YYNGEE. The CDR3 loop spans 16 amino acids. After removal of 0 bases from V and 7 bases from J, the junction contained 7 bases not matched to a gene. The CDR3 reads CASSVEAGGKNSPLHF. The CDR3 coding sequence is TGTGCCAGCAGCGTAGAGGCAGGGGGAAAGAATTCACCCCTCCACTTT.

A remark on this clone: This specimen includes other DNA sequences encoding the same CDR3. The chain carries TRBV19 and TRBJ2-1, with D tentatively TRBD1 (7 bases). This CDR3 is 14 amino acids long. Germline V CDR1 and CDR2: LNHDA, SQIVND (reference sequence). V dropped 4 bases and J dropped 6 bases, with 13 bases sitting between them. DNA for the CDR3: TGTGCCAGTAGTACAGGGGGGAGAGCCAATGAGCAGTTCTTC. Protein product: CASSTGGRANEQFF.

The chain couples TRBV7-9 to TRBJ2-6; D unclear. Germline loops: CDR1 SEHNR, CDR2 FQNEAQ (reference sequence). V was shortened by 4 bases and J by 11 bases, with 9 bases between the two germline ends. The CDR3 is 12 amino acids. CDR3 amino acids: CASSSEWDVLTF. CDR3 nucleotides: TGTGCCAGCAGCTCCGAATGGGACGTCCTGACTTTC. The whole variable domain, filled in from reference TRBV7-9 and TRBJ2-6, reads DTGVSQNPRHKITKRGQNVTFRCDPISEHNRLYWYRQTLGQGPEFLTYFQNEAQLEKSRLLSDRFSAERPKGSFSTLEIQRTEQGDSAMYLCASSSEWDVLTFGAGSRLTVL.

Of note for this clone: The same CDR3 also results from other DNA sequences found in this sample. The chain links TRBV6-1 to TRBJ1-5, with TRBD1 matching over 8 bases. Per germline, CDR1 MNHNS and CDR2 SASEGT. V gave up 6 bases and J gave up 5 bases; unmatched junction bases: 6. CDR3 length: 14 residues. CDR3 protein: CASSLQGGDQPQHF. CDR3 nucleotides: TGTGCCAGCAGCCTACAGGGGGGTGATCAGCCCCAGCATTTT.

There are a few counts of this clone. This sample includes further DNA sequences coding for the same CDR3. The chain carries TRBV2 and TRBJ1-1, with D unresolved. Germline CDR1 and CDR2: SNHLY and FYNNEI. V was pared by 3 bases and J by 3 bases, with 8 bases between. This CDR3 spans 13 amino acids. CDR3 sequence (DNA): TGTGCCAGCAGTGATGATCGCGACACTGAAGCTTTCTTT. Its protein is CASSDDRDTEAFF.

This chain links TRBV2 with TRBJ2-7; D is ambiguous. Between the trimmed V and J ends, which lost 0 bases and 3 bases, there was a span of 9 bases. From germline, CDR1 is SNHLY and CDR2 FYNNEI. This CDR3 comprises 14 residues. DNA of the CDR3: TGTGCCAGCAGTGAAGCGGGCAGCTACTACGAGCAGTACTTC. Translated: CASSEAGSYYEQYF.

The count of this clone is one. The chain is built from TRBV11-2 and TRBJ2-5; 7 bases match TRBD1. With 1 base clipped from V and 2 bases from J, the junction kept 13 bases outside the gene matches. This CDR3 is built from 18 residues. The germline V gene encodes CDR1 SGHAT and CDR2 FQNNGV. The CDR3 loop is CASSLGRGYRTGQETQYF. CDR3 DNA: TGTGCCAGCAGCTTAGGGAGAGGATATAGGACAGGTCAAGAGACCCAGTACTTC.

The CDR3 here is CASSLNSDRGNQPQHF. The CDR3 region has the DNA TGCGCCAGCAGCTTGAACTCGGACAGGGGTAATCAGCCCCAGCATTTT. The chain has TRBV4-1 and TRBJ1-5, with 9 nucleotides matching TRBD1. The CDR3 has 16 residues. Germline assignment: CDR1 MGHRA and CDR2 YSYEKL. Losses at the gene ends were 5 bases for V and 4 bases for J; bases not matched to a gene: 9.

This clone occurred a few times. The V gene is TRBV18, the J gene TRBJ2-2; 8 nucleotides match TRBD1. Germline loops: CDR1 KGHSH, CDR2 LQKENI. CDR3 length: 15 amino acids. J was trimmed by 3 bases and V by 7 bases; bases with no gene match: 7. The CDR3, as DNA: TGTGCCAGCTTACTTGGGACAGGCGACACCGGGGAGCTGTTTTTT. Amino acid sequence: CASLLGTGDTGELFF.

The rearrangement links TRBV6-1 to TRBJ2-7, with D perhaps matching TRBD1 (6 bases). CDR3 length equals 14 residues. The germline gives CDR1 MNHNS, CDR2 SASEGT. V shed 5 bases and J shed 5 bases, with 16 bases lying between them. For the CDR3, the DNA is TGTGCCAGCAGTAACGACCACAGGGCGGACGAGCAGTACTTC. It yields the protein CASSNDHRADEQYF.